Listed below are T cell receptor beta chains from one sample, sequenced in a study of response to subunit inactivated influenza vaccine. MiXCR, run by TCRdb on the RT-PCR reads, gives a single entry per CDR3 protein. The sample carries 500,000 to 600,000 distinct CDR3 sequences, roughly 10% recorded once. Separately, the same data were catalogued under a study of T cells expressing NK-cell markers.

Specimen: PBMCs from blood, collected on the day of vaccination. Receptors originate from a man aged 50 or older who received an inactivated influenza vaccine. The CDR3 runs from the conserved cysteine through the conserved F or W. Rows give clone size only sometimes, using once, few, many, or a class for an expanded clone.

few	TRBV5-1	TRBJ2-1	CASSPYLAGTSGGTSSYNEQFF
-	TRBV9	TRBJ2-1	CASSPRRTGRDEQFF
few	TRBV7-9	TRBJ2-1	CASSWTSYNEQFF
-	TRBV20-1	TRBJ2-7	CSARGRGDNSYEQYF
few	TRBV12-3/TRBV12-4	TRBJ1-3	CASRRREISGNTIYF
few	TRBV29-1	TRBJ2-1	CSVEFSSNEQFF
-	TRBV12-3/TRBV12-4	TRBJ2-4	CASSLRGTGKNIQYF
-	TRBV27	TRBJ2-5	CASSPLAGGLETQYF
-	TRBV7-2	TRBJ2-1	CASSRDVNEQFF
few	TRBV4-2	TRBJ1-1	CASSQGDGPRTEAFF
few	TRBV7-8	TRBJ1-2	CASSLVGQSTDGYTF
-	TRBV7-9	TRBJ2-7	CASARTSGPYEQYF
few	TRBV5-1	TRBJ1-1	CASSLQGGARGTEAFF
few	TRBV20-1	TRBJ2-1	CSARGVGDQAGFPYNEQFF
-	TRBV15	TRBJ2-1	CATSRDRARGLNEQFF
-	TRBV15	TRBJ1-5	CATSRDQQPQHF
few	TRBV6-6	TRBJ2-2	CASSFAGVQELFF
many	TRBV11-1	TRBJ2-2	CASSFSLNTGELFF
many	TRBV6-1	TRBJ2-3	CASSPVLGITQYF
-	TRBV2	TRBJ2-7	CASSEQGSSYEQYF
-	TRBV6-5	TRBJ2-1	CASSSTTEEQFF
-	TRBV7-2	TRBJ2-3	CASSSRTSGGWDTQYF
few	TRBV20-1	TRBJ2-7	CSARESGGAYEQYF
few	TRBV18	TRBJ1-1	CASSPPSVRSLYNTEAFF
-	TRBV5-1	TRBJ2-3	CASSLGPGSDTQYF
-	TRBV20-1	TRBJ2-6	CSARGGQGVSGANVLTF
-	TRBV12-3/TRBV12-4	TRBJ1-5	CASSLGGGTQPQHF
few	TRBV19	TRBJ2-5	CASSMTSGMETQYF
few	TRBV28	TRBJ2-3	CASSSSGGALDTQYF
-	TRBV24-1	TRBJ2-1	CATSTTSGGSEQFF
many	TRBV28	TRBJ1-1	CASRRTSLNTEAFF
few	TRBV27	TRBJ2-5	CASSPTSGGQETQYF
many	TRBV5-1	TRBJ2-1	CASSLANRGSNNEQFF
many	TRBV19	TRBJ2-3	CASRIQGSGTDTQYF
few	TRBV3-1	TRBJ2-5	CASSQDRDRGGRETQYF
few	TRBV20-1	TRBJ2-1	CSARDDTFINEQFF
few	TRBV20-1	TRBJ2-5	CSASQNLETQYF
few	TRBV6-2/TRBV6-3	TRBJ2-5	CASSPSMYKETQYF
many	TRBV7-3	TRBJ2-1	CASSLRGGKRDYPADEQFF
many	TRBV7-8	TRBJ2-3	CASSLTGTRGTDTQYF
-	TRBV4-2	TRBJ2-7	CASSQVLAGSYEQYF
-	TRBV29-1	TRBJ2-7	CSVVSRGNYEQYF
many	TRBV11-3	TRBJ2-7	CASSLVSNRVSYEQYF
few	TRBV28	TRBJ2-7	CASSFGRAYSEQYF
many	TRBV20-1	TRBJ2-1	CSARDLGRLAGGEQFF
few	TRBV11-2	TRBJ2-1	CASSLVVGGEQFF
-	TRBV7-2	TRBJ2-7	CASSRAGTGRLEQYF
many	TRBV12-3/TRBV12-4	TRBJ1-4	CASSFGQGHNEKLFF
few	TRBV6-1	TRBJ1-5	CASSAHGTGQSGPQHF
few	TRBV6-5	TRBJ2-7	CASRDSDSGYEQYF
few	TRBV20-1	TRBJ1-2	CSATGTGVGYGYTF
few	TRBV4-3	TRBJ2-3	CASSQTKQGVGDTQYF